Presented here are 24 T cell receptor beta chains from one specimen sequenced in a study of T cell repertoires in ileal Crohn's disease. The protocol was immunoSEQ multiplex PCR, while the TCRdb copy is restricted to in-frame clones and leaves out a portion. There are roughly 60,000 clones in the sample; approximately 91% occur only once, and around 2% lies in the top ten. Sample time point: neoterminal ileum biopsy at postoperative endoscopy, about 6 months after surgery. The sequenced sample was ileal tissue. The source is an adult with Crohn's disease.

This chain uses TRBV11-3 with TRBJ1-5; possibly TRBD1 for D (5 bases). The germline V and J ends were trimmed by 2 bases and 8 bases, with 10 bases remaining between them. Germline CDR1 SGHNT, CDR2 YENEEA. The CDR3 extends over 13 amino acids. CDR3 loop: CASSLNRNEPQHF. The CDR3 bases are TGTGCCAGCAGCTTAAACAGGAATGAGCCCCAGCATTTT.

The J gene is TRBJ1-5, the V gene TRBV6-1; D might be TRBD1 (6 bases). The CDR3 totals 14 residues. The V end lost 6 bases, the J end lost 3 bases, and 12 bases lay between the germline ends. The germline gives CDR1 MNHNS, CDR2 SASEGT. The CDR3 DNA follows: TGTGCCAGCAGCGGAACAGGGAACAATCAGCCCCAGCATTTT. This encodes CASSGTGNNQPQHF.

The chain joins TRBV5-1 to TRBJ1-2, with TRBD1 matching 8 bases. Germline V gene sequence: CDR1 SGHRS, CDR2 YFSETQ. The CDR3 spans 13 residues. The ends lost 4 bases at V and 13 bases at J; junction bases unmatched: 12. The DNA of the CDR3 is TGCGCCAGCAGCCCATTACAGGGGGAAGTAGGCACCTTC. Translated: CASSPLQGEVGTF.

The chain links TRBV5-1 to TRBJ1-1; 8 nucleotides match TRBD1. Germline trimming cut 0 bases from V and 1 base from J; bases unmatched to any gene: 5. The CDR3 spans 16 residues. Germline CDR1 is SGHRS and CDR2 is YFSETQ. This chain's CDR3 is CASSLALGTGNTEAFF. DNA for the CDR3: TGCGCCAGCAGCTTGGCCTTGGGGACAGGGAACACTGAAGCTTTCTTT.

The gene calls are TRBV13 and TRBJ2-1, with 8 nucleotides matching TRBD2. Germline V gene data show CDR1 as PRHDT and CDR2 as FYEKMQ (reference sequence). This CDR3 is built from 14 residues. The junction had 7 bases not matched to a gene; V was cut back by 7 bases and J by 5 bases. The CDR3 DNA reads TGTGCCAGCAAGGACGCGGGGGGAAACAATGAGCAGTTCTTC. Translation: CASKDAGGNNEQFF.

The count of this clone is one. This chain connects TRBV10-3 to TRBJ2-7, with D hard to call. Germline lookup yields CDR1 ENHRY and CDR2 SYGVKD. This CDR3 region has 13 residues. V was cut by 2 bases and J by 1 base, with 6 bases left in between. The CDR3 DNA reads TGTGCCATCAGTGAGGGCAGATCCTACGAGCAGTACTTC. The encoded protein is CAISEGRSYEQYF.

V is TRBV6-1 and J is TRBJ2-7, with TRBD1 as a possible D gene (5 bases). The V and J ends lost 3 bases and 6 bases respectively, with 15 bases between them. CDR3 length: 14 amino acids. Per the germline V gene, CDR1 is MNHNS and CDR2 is SASEGT. Here the CDR3 DNA reads TGTGCCAGCAGTGACGGGCTGACAGTGAGCGAGCAGTACGTC. Encoded protein: CASSDGLTVSEQYV.

The chain carries TRBV27 and TRBJ1-1; D gene unclear. The V and J ends lost 3 bases and 0 bases respectively, with 8 bases between them. This CDR3 contains 14 residues. The germline CDR1 and CDR2 sequences are MNHEY and SMNVEV (reference sequence). The CDR3 protein is CASSFKRMNTEAFF. The CDR3, as DNA: TGTGCCAGCAGTTTTAAGCGCATGAACACTGAAGCTTTCTTT.

The chain carries TRBV5-1 and TRBJ2-1; 7 bases are shared with TRBD1. The V gene end was trimmed by 1 base and the J gene end by 8 bases; junction bases not matched to a gene: 9. The germline V gene has CDR1 SGHRS and CDR2 YFSETQ. This CDR3 is 15 amino acids long. The CDR3 spells CASSLWETGIDEQFF. The CDR3 nucleotides are TGCGCCAGCAGCTTGTGGGAGACAGGGATCGATGAGCAGTTCTTC.

This clone appeared a few times. This sequence joins TRBV9 and TRBJ1-1; the D is unclear. Deletions cut 4 bases from V and 2 bases from J, with 9 bases between. Germline lookup yields CDR1 SGDLS and CDR2 YYNGEE. This CDR3 comprises 13 residues. The CDR3 here is CASSLGINTEAFF. The CDR3 nucleotides read TGTGCCAGCAGCCTCGGGATTAACACTGAAGCTTTCTTT.

The J gene is TRBJ2-2, the V gene TRBV15; TRBD1 agrees at 9 bases. Per germline, CDR1 LNHNV and CDR2 YYDKDF (reference sequence). This CDR3 has 15 residues. V shed 5 bases, J shed 4 bases, and the junction held 5 bases outside the gene matches. The CDR3 sequence: CATSRRQGGTGELFF. In DNA, the CDR3 is TGTGCCACCAGCCGAAGACAGGGGGGCACCGGGGAGCTGTTTTTT.

The chain carries TRBV30 and TRBJ2-7; 9 nucleotides line up with TRBD1. The V gene end was trimmed by 7 bases and the J gene end by 1 base; junction bases not matched to a gene: 11. The CDR3 totals 15 residues. Germline CDR1 is GTSNPN and CDR2 is SVGIG (reference sequence). The DNA of the CDR3 is TGTGCCTTATTTGAGACAGGGGGAGGATCCTACGAGCAGTACTTC. It specifies CALFETGGGSYEQYF.

The chain is built from TRBV11-2 and TRBJ2-3; 8 bases agree with TRBD2. Per the germline V gene, CDR1 is SGHAT and CDR2 is FQNNGV. Trimming took 0 bases from V and 7 from J; bases not matched to a gene: 12. The CDR3 length is 17 residues. CDR3: CASSLDTAREGLNTQYF. The CDR3 DNA sequence: TGTGCCAGCAGCTTAGATACCGCCCGGGAGGGATTAAATACGCAGTATTTT. Drawing the rest from reference TRBV11-2 and TRBJ2-3, the complete variable domain is EAGVAQSPRYKIIEKRQSVAFWCNPISGHATLYWYQQILGQGPKLLIQFQNNGVVDDSQLPKDRFSAERLKGVDSTLKIQPAKLEDSAVYLCASSLDTAREGLNTQYFGPGTRLTVL.

This clone turned up a few times. Written as DNA, the CDR3 is TGTGCCAGCAGCCAAGAAAGGGAGTTTGGCGGACTGGGAGCTTTCTTT. Its translation: CASSQEREFGGLGAFF. V gene TRBV4-2 combines with J gene TRBJ1-1, with D unclear. CDR1 and CDR2 from the germline V gene are LGHNA and YNFKEQ. This CDR3 is 16 amino acids long. V was pared by 0 bases and J by 10 bases, with 21 bases between.

The rearrangement joins TRBV6-1 to TRBJ1-1; maybe TRBD1 (5 bases). Germline V gives CDR1 MNHNS, CDR2 SASEGT. The CDR3 runs 12 residues. The V and J ends lost 6 bases and 7 bases respectively, with 12 bases between them. The DNA of the CDR3 is TGTGCCAGCAGGGCGACAGTTCATGAAGCTTTCTTT. It translates to CASRATVHEAFF.

This clone occurred once. The rearrangement links TRBV10-1 to TRBJ1-1; 8 bases are shared with TRBD1. The CDR3 has 17 amino acids. Trimming removed 6 bases from V and 4 bases from J; junction bases left unmatched: 16. Germline values: CDR1 WNHNN, CDR2 SYGVQD (reference sequence). The CDR3 nucleotides are TGCGCCAGCAGCCGAACCGGGACAGGTCGGTTGGGCACTGAAGCTTTCTTT. This codes for CASSRTGTGRLGTEAFF.

V and J are TRBV11-3 and TRBJ2-7, with 7 bases that match TRBD1. V was pared by 8 bases and J by 1 base, with 8 bases of the junction left unmatched. Germline V gives CDR1 SGHNT, CDR2 YENEEA. The CDR3 sequence is 14 residues long. The CDR3 nucleotides read TGTGCCAGCCGCACCGGGACAGCTTCCTACGAGCAGTACTTC. It is translated as CASRTGTASYEQYF.

Regarding this clone: The junction departs from the called germline gene at one end, perhaps through a read error. V and J are TRBV7-6 and TRBJ2-5; 11 bases are a match to TRBD2. Per germline, CDR1 SGHVS and CDR2 FNYEAQ. The CDR3 has 15 amino acids. CDR3 nucleotides: TGTGCCAGCAGATTAGCGGGGGGGCTTCGGGAGACCCAGTACTTC. This encodes CASRLAGGLRETQYF.

The CDR3 DNA is TGTGCCAGCAGCCAATACGGAGCAAAAGATACGCAGTATTTT. The encoded protein is CASSQYGAKDTQYF. This chain joins TRBV14 and TRBJ2-3; D gene uncertain. Trimming pared 2 bases from V and 5 bases from J, leaving 11 bases between. CDR3 length: 14 amino acids. Germline assignment: CDR1 SGHDN and CDR2 FVKESK.

The V call is TRBV15, the J call TRBJ2-2; D gene uncertain. This CDR3 region has 12 residues. Germline V gene lookup returns CDR1 LNHNV and CDR2 YYDKDF (reference sequence). V gave up 4 bases and J gave up 6 bases, with 6 bases separating them. The CDR3 spells CATSIVPGELFF. The CDR3 nucleotides are TGTGCCACCAGCATAGTCCCCGGGGAGCTGTTTTTT.

This clone was counted a few times. This chain connects TRBV29-1 to TRBJ2-3, with 8 nucleotides matching TRBD1. In germline, CDR1 is SQVTM, CDR2 ANQGSEA. Trimming removed 6 bases from V and 3 bases from J; junction bases left unmatched: 11. The CDR3 extends over 15 amino acids. For the CDR3, the DNA is TGCAGCGTCCCCCCGCCAGGGGGCTCGACAGATACGCAGTATTTT. Translating gives CSVPPPGGSTDTQYF.

DNA for the CDR3: TGTGCCACCAGCTTTCAAGGACTGTCTGGGGCCAACGTCCTGACTTTC. Residues: CATSFQGLSGANVLTF. The chain uses TRBV15 and TRBJ2-6, with D perhaps matching TRBD2 (5 bases). Germline V gene data show CDR1 as LNHNV and CDR2 as YYDKDF (reference sequence). CDR3 length: 16 amino acids. V was pared by 5 bases and J by 1 base, with 12 bases between.

V and J are TRBV4-1 and TRBJ2-5; maybe TRBD2 (6 bases). Germline V CDR1 and CDR2: MGHRA, YSYEKL. This CDR3 spans 15 amino acids. Trimming stripped 1 base from V and 5 bases from J, with 14 bases between. The CDR3 bases are TGCGCCAGCAGCCAAGGAAGTGGAGGGTTGGAGACCCAGTACTTC. Residues: CASSQGSGGLETQYF.

J is TRBJ1-2 and V is TRBV5-4; 7 bases line up with TRBD1. The CDR3 consists of 13 residues. V shed 4 bases, J shed 2 bases, and the junction held 2 bases outside the gene matches. Germline CDR1 reads SGHNT; CDR2 reads YYREEE (reference sequence). The CDR3 spells CASSEQGNYGYTF. Written as DNA, the CDR3 is TGTGCCAGCAGCGAACAGGGGAACTATGGCTACACCTTC. Together with reference TRBV5-4 and TRBJ1-2, the CDR3 gives the full variable domain: ETGVTQSPTHLIKTRGQQVTLRCSSQSGHNTVSWYQQALGQGPQFIFQYYREEENGRGNFPPRFSGLQFPNYSSELNVNALELDDSALYLCASSEQGNYGYTFGSGTRLTVV.